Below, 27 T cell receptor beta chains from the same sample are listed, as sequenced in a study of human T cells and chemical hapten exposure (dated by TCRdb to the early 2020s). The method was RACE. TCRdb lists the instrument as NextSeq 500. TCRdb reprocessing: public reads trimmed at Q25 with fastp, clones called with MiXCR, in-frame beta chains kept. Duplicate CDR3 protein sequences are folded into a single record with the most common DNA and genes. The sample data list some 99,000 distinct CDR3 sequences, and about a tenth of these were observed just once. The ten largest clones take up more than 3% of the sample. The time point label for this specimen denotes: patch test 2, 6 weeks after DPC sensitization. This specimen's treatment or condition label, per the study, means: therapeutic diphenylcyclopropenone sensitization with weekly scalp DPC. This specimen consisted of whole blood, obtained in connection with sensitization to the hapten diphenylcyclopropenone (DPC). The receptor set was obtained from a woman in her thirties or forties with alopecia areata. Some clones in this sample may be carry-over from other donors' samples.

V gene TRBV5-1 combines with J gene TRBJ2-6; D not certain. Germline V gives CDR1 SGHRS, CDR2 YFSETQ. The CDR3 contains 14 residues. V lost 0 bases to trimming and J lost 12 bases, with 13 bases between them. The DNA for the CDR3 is TGCGCCAGCAGCTTGGACATTGTAGGTGGCGTCCTGACTTTC. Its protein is CASSLDIVGGVLTF.

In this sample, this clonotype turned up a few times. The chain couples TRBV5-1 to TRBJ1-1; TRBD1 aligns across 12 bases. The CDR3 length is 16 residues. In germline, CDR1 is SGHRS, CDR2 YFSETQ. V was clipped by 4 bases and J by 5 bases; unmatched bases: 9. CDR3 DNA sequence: TGCGCCAGCAGCCATTCGCCGGGACAGGGGGCTACTGAAGCTTTCTTT. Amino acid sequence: CASSHSPGQGATEAFF.

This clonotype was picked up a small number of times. CDR3 DNA sequence: TGTGCCAGCAGCGAGTACTTGGCCTACGAGCAGTACTTC. Translating gives CASSEYLAYEQYF. The rearrangement joins TRBV2 to TRBJ2-7; D unresolved. Germline CDR1 and CDR2: SNHLY and FYNNEI. The germline V and J ends were trimmed by 6 bases and 2 bases, with 11 bases remaining between them. The CDR3 spans 13 residues.

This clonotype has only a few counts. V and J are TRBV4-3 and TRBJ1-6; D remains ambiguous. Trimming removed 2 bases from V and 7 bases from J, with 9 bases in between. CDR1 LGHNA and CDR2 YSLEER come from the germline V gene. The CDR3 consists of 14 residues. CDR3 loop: CASSQWTPNSPLHF. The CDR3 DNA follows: TGCGCCAGCAGCCAATGGACCCCCAATTCACCCCTCCACTTT.

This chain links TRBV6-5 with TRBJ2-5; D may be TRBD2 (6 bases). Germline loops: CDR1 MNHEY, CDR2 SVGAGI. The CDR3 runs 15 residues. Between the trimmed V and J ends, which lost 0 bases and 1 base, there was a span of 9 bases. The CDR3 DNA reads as TGTGCCAGCAGTTACTCGAGACTAGTCCAAGAGACCCAGTACTTC. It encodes CASSYSRLVQETQYF.

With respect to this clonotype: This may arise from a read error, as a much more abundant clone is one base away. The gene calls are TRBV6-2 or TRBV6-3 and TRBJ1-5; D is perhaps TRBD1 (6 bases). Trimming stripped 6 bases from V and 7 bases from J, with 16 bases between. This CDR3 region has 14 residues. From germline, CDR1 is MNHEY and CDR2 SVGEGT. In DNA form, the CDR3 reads TGTGCCAGCAGCGGTGGCAGGGGAAGGCAGCCCCAGCATTTT. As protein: CASSGGRGRQPQHF.

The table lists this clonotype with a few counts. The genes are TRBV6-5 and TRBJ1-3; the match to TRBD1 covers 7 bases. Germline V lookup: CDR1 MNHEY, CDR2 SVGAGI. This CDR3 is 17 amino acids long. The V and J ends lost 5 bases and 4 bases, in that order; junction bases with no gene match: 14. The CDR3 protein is CASSRNLLTGTGNTIYF. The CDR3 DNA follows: TGTGCCAGCAGTCGGAATTTGTTGACAGGGACCGGAAACACCATATATTTT.

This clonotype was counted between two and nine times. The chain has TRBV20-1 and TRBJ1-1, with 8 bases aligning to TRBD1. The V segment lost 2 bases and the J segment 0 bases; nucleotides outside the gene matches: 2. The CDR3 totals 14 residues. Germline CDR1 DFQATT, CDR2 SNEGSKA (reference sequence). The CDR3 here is CSARRQGLNTEAFF. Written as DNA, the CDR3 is TGCAGTGCTAGAAGACAGGGGCTGAACACTGAAGCTTTCTTT.

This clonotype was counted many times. The CDR3 bases are TGTGCCAGCAGTTCCGAGGGACGGGCGACCTACGAGCAGTACTTC. Amino acids: CASSSEGRATYEQYF. The rearrangement links TRBV12-3 or TRBV12-4 to TRBJ2-7; D is possibly TRBD1 or TRBD2 (5 bases each). This CDR3 spans 15 amino acids. V shed 4 bases and J shed 2 bases, with 15 bases lying between them.

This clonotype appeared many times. CDR3 sequence reads: CASSLGPGVQETQYF. For the CDR3, the DNA is TGTGCCAGCAGCTTAGGCCCCGGGGTACAAGAGACCCAGTACTTC. V is TRBV7-9 and J is TRBJ2-5, with D perhaps TRBD2 (5 bases). The CDR3 loop spans 15 amino acids. Trimming stripped 1 base from V and 2 bases from J, with 11 bases between. Germline CDR1 SEHNR, CDR2 FQNEAQ (reference sequence).

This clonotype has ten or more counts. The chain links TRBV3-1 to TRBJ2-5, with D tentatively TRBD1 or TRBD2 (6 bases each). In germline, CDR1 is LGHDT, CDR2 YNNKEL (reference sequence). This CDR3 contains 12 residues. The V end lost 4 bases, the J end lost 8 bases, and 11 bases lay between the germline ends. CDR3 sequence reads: CASSLGGGTQYF. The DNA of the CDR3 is TGTGCCAGCAGCCTAGGGGGAGGCACCCAGTACTTC.

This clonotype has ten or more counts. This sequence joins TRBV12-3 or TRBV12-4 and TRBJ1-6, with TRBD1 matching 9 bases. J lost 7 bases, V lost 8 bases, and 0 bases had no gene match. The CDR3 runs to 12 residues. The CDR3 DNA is TGTGCCAGCGGGACAGGGAATTCACCCCTCCACTTT. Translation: CASGTGNSPLHF.

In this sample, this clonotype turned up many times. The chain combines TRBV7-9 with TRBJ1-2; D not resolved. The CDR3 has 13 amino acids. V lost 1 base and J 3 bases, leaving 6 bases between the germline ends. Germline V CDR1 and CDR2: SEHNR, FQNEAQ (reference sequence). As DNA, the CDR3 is TGTGCCAGCAGCTTAGAGGCCCACTATGGCTACACCTTC. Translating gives CASSLEAHYGYTF.

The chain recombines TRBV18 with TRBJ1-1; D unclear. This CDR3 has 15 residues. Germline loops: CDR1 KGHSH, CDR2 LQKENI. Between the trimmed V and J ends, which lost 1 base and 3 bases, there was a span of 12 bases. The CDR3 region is CASSPRHGEDTEAFF. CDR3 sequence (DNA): TGTGCCAGCTCACCACGGCATGGGGAGGACACTGAAGCTTTCTTT.

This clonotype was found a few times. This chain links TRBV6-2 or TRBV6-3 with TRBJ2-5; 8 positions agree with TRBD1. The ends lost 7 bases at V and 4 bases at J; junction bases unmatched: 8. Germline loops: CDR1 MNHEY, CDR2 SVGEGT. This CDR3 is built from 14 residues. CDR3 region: CASNQIQGGETQYF. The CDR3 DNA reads TGTGCCAGCAACCAAATACAGGGGGGAGAGACCCAGTACTTC.

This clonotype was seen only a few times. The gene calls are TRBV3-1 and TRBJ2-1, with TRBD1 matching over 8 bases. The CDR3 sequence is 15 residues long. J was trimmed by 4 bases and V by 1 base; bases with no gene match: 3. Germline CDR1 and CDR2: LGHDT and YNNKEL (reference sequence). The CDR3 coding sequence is TGTGCCAGCAGCCAAGGGACAGGGCCGTACAATGAGCAGTTCTTC. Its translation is CASSQGTGPYNEQFF.

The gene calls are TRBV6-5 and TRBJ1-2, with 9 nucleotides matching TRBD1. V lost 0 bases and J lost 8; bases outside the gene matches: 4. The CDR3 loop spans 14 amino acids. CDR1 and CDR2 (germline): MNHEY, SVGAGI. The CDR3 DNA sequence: TGTGCCAGCAGTTACTCCGACAGGGGGTACGGCTACACCTTC. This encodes CASSYSDRGYGYTF.

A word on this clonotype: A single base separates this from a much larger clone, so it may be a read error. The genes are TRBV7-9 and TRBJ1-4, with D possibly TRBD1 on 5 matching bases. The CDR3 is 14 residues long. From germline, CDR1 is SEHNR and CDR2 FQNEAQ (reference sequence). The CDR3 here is CVSSLPGRVEKLFF. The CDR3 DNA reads TGTGTCAGCAGCTTACCCGGCAGGGTTGAAAAACTGTTTTTT.

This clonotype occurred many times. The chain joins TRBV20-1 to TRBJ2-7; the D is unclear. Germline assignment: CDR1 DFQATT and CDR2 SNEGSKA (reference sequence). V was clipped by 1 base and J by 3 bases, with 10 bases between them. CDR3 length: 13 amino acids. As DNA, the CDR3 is TGCAGTGCTAGAGGCTCGGCGGACTACGAGCAGTACTTC. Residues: CSARGSADYEQYF.

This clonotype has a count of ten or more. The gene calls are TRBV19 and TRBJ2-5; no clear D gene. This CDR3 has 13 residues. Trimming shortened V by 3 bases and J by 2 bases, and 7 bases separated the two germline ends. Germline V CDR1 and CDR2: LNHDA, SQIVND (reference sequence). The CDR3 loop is CASSMGNQETQYF. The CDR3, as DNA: TGTGCCAGTAGTATGGGAAATCAAGAGACCCAGTACTTC.

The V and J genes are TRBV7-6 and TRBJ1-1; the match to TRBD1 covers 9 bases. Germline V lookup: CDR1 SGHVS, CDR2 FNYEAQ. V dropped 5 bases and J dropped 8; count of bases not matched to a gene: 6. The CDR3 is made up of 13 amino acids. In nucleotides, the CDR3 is TGTGCCAGCAGCGGGGACAGGGAGGGCGAAGCTTTCTTT. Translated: CASSGDREGEAFF.

CDR3 nucleotide sequence: TGTGCCAGCAGCTTAGTAGTGACAGGACAAGAGACCCAGTACTTC. Translation gives CASSLVVTGQETQYF. This chain uses TRBV7-8 with TRBJ2-5, with a weak D call TRBD1 (6 bases). The CDR3 is 15 amino acids. V was pared by 1 base and J by 2 bases, with 11 bases between. Germline loops: CDR1 SGHVS, CDR2 FQNEAQ.

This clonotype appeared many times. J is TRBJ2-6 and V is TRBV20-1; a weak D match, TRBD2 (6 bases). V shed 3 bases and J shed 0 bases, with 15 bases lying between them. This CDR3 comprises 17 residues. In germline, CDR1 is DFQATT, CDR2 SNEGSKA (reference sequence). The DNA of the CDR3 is TGCAGTGCTAGCCGGGACTCTTCGAGCTCTGGGGCCAACGTCCTGACTTTC. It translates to CSASRDSSSSGANVLTF.

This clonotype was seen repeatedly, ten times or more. The CDR3 here is CASSLVTSTDTQYF. CDR3 nucleotides: TGTGCCAGCAGTTTGGTAACTAGCACAGATACGCAGTATTTT. The chain is built from TRBV28 and TRBJ2-3; D not certain. The germline V gene encodes CDR1 MDHEN and CDR2 SYDVKM. Trimming cost V 3 bases and J 0 bases, with 7 bases left between them. The CDR3 runs to 14 residues.

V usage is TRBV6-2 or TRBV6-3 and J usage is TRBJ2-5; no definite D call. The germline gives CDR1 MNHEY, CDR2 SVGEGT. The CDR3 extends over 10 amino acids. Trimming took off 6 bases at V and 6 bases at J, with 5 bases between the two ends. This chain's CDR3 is CASSLQTQYF. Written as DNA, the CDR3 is TGTGCCAGCAGCCTTCAGACCCAGTACTTC.

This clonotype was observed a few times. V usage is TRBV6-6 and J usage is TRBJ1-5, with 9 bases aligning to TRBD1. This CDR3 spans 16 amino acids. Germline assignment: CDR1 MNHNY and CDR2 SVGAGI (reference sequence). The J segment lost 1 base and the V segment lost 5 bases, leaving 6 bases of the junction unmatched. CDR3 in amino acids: CASSTTGGGSNQPQHF. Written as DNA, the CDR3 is TGTGCCAGCAGTACTACAGGGGGCGGCAGCAATCAGCCCCAGCATTTT.

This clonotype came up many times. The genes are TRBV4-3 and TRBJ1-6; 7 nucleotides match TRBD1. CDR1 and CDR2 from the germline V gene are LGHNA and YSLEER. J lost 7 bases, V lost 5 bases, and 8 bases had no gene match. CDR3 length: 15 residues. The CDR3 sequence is CASSFGDSRNSPLHF. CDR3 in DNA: TGCGCCAGCAGCTTCGGGGACAGTAGAAATTCACCCCTCCACTTT.